The TCR beta chain under discussion was sequenced for a study of OX40 agonist ivuxolimab in advanced cancers. In the study overall: All patients had ivuxolimab intravenously every 2 weeks at 0.01 to 10 mg/kg. Three dose-escalation patients had partial responses: one with hepatocellular carcinoma and two with cutaneous melanoma.

Repertoires were generated with immunoSEQ multiplex PCR, while TCRdb's copy carries only in-frame clones and drops some. This sample has about 66,000 clones, with 91% found just once. Germline V gene lookup returns CDR1 SGHRS and CDR2 YFSETQ. Trimming removed 5 bases at V and 5 bases at J, with 9 bases between. The CDR3 is made up of 12 amino acids. A word on this clone: Its target is not known.

Findings and caveats of the study: Antigen specificity remained undetermined for the expanded peripheral T cells. The mean number of expanded clones was higher in CD8+ T cells than in CD4+.

The chain carries TRBV5-1 and TRBJ2-3, with unresolved D. The TCR sequence derives from an adult with an advanced solid tumor such as melanoma, head and neck, liver or kidney cancer. Sample: CD4+ or CD8+ T cells sorted from blood, taken in a trial of the OX40 agonist ivuxolimab. The CDR3 sequence is CASRMEGDTQYF. The CDR3 coding sequence is TGCGCCAGCAGGATGGAAGGAGATACGCAGTATTTT.